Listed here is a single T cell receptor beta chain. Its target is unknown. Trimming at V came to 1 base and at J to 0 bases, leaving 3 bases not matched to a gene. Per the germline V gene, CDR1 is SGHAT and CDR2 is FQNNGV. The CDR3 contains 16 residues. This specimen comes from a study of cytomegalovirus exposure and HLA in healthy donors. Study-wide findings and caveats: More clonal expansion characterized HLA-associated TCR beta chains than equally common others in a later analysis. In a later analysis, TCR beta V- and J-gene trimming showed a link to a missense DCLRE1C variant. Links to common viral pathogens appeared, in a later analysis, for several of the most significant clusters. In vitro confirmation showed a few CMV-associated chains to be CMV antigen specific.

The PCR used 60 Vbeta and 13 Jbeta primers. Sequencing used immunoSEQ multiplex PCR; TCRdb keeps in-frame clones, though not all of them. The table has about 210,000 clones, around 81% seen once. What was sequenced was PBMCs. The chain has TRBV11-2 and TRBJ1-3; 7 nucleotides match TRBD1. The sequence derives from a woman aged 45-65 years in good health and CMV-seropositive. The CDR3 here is CASSLGQGSSGNTIYF. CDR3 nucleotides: TGTGCCAGCAGCTTAGGACAGGGATCCTCTGGAAACACCATATATTTT.